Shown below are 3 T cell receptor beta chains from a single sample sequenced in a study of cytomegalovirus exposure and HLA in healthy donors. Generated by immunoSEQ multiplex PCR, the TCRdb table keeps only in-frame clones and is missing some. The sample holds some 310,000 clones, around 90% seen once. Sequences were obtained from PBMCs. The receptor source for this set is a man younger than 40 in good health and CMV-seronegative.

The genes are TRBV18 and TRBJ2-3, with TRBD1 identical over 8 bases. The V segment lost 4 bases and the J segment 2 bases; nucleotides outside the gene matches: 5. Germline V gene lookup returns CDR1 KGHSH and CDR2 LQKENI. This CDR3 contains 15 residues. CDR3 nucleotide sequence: TGTGCCAGCTCACACGGACAGGGTTACACAGATACGCAGTATTTT. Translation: CASSHGQGYTDTQYF.

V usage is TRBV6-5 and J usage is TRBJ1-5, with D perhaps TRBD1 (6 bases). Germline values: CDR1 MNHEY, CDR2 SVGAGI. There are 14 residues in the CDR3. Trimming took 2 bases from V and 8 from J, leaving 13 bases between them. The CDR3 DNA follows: TGTGCCAGCAGTTACGGGGGGGCCGTGGAGCCCCAGCATTTT. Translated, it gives CASSYGGAVEPQHF.

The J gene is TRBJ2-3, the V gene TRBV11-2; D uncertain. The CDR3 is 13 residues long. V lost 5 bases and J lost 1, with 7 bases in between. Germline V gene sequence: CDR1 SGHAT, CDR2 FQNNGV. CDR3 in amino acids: CASSQERTDTQYF. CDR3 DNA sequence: TGTGCCAGCAGCCAGGAACGCACAGATACGCAGTATTTT.